This TCR beta chain was found in a study of blood T cell repertoires in COVID-19. Sequencing was performed with immunoSEQ multiplex PCR; in TCRdb, only in-frame clones are kept and a portion is missing. The repertoire consists of approximately 480,000 clones, with approximately 86% occurring once and the leading ten covering about 0.75%. This clone was seen a handful of times. The sequence was collected from a woman in her late teens or twenties who had recovered from COVID-19. Sequences were obtained from PBMCs or T cells enriched from blood (not recorded which).

The CDR3 sequence: CASRKSGLDGYTF. CDR3 DNA: TGCGCCAGCCGAAAGTCAGGGTTGGATGGCTACACCTTC. This chain connects TRBV5-1 to TRBJ1-2, with TRBD1 as a possible D gene (5 bases). CDR3 length equals 13 residues. From germline, CDR1 is SGHRS and CDR2 YFSETQ. Trimming left V 7 bases short and J 6 bases short, with 16 bases between. The full variable domain, with the rest looked up from reference TRBV5-1 and TRBJ1-2, is KAGVTQTPRYLIKTRGQQVTLSCSPISGHRSVSWYQQTPGQGLQFLFEYFSETQRNKGNFPGRFSGRQFSNSRSEMNVSTLELGDSALYLCASRKSGLDGYTFGSGTRLTVV.